This T cell receptor beta chain was captured in a study of blood T cell repertoires in COVID-19. The table came from immunoSEQ multiplex PCR; TCRdb's copy has only in-frame clones and leaves some out. The profile shows about 94,000 clones, about 83% of them singletons. Germline CDR1 and CDR2: WNHNN and SYGVQD (reference sequence). V lost 5 bases, J lost 4 bases, and 13 bases lay in between. CDR3 size: 14 residues. The chain couples TRBV10-1 to TRBJ2-3, with D maybe TRBD2 (6 bases). The sequencing input was peripheral blood. The TCR sequence derives from a man between 65 and 79 years old with COVID-19, enrolled during active disease. The CDR3 spells CASSPTRRPDTQYF. DNA of the CDR3: TGCGCCAGCAGTCCGACTAGAAGGCCAGATACGCAGTATTTT.